These T cell receptor beta chains were read from a single sample in a study of technical replicates of blood from a few donors. This table comes from immunoSEQ multiplex PCR, and its TCRdb copy is limited to in-frame clones, with some not included. The sample yields about 70,000 clones, 85% to 95% seen once. The sample comprised T cells isolated from PBMCs. These receptors all stem from a human donor in good health. Both conserved end residues are trimmed from each CDR3. D genes are given only for firm matches.

J gene,V gene,D gene,CDR3 protein
TRBJ1-2,TRBV30,.,AWSSNRVDYGYT
TRBJ2-1,TRBV19,.,ASNEGMTYNEQF
TRBJ1-5,TRBV28,TRBD1,ASRYPTGASFQPQH
TRBJ1-2,TRBV10-2,.,ASSAGAGRYYGYT
TRBJ1-5,TRBV11-2,TRBD1,ASSADRGGQPQH
TRBJ2-1,TRBV18,TRBD2,ASSPPTGLNEQF
TRBJ2-7,TRBV7-6,TRBD2,ASSSSGGYEQY
TRBJ1-1,TRBV4-1,TRBD1,ASSPRQGGTEAF
TRBJ2-7,TRBV30,.,AWSVRFEQY
TRBJ1-2,TRBV6-5,.,ASSYSATGGYGYT
TRBJ2-7,TRBV6-5,TRBD1,VSSYSDRAYEQY
TRBJ1-2,TRBV5-1,.,ASSLPPPGNYGYT
TRBJ1-1,TRBV13,TRBD1,ASSSLDRELNTEAF
TRBJ2-7,TRBV28,TRBD2,ASSTAGGGIYEQY
TRBJ1-2,TRBV5-1,TRBD1,ASSMDRPYGYT
TRBJ1-1,TRBV18,.,ASSPEQGGSNTEAF
TRBJ2-1,TRBV6-1,TRBD2,ASSELWTSEGEQF
TRBJ1-6,TRBV5-1,.,ASSPTAGGSPLH
TRBJ2-3,TRBV4-1,TRBD2,ASSQLAGTTDTQY
TRBJ1-1,TRBV5-1,TRBD1,ASSLSYRGQKTEAF
TRBJ2-7,TRBV11-1,TRBD2,ASSLRREAYEQY
TRBJ1-6,TRBV6-5,.,ASSIADGLNSPLH
TRBJ2-5,TRBV5-5,.,ASSLRPTEETQY
TRBJ1-6,TRBV5-5,TRBD1,ASSESGGPLH
TRBJ1-5,TRBV9,.,ASSVGIAERPQH
TRBJ2-7,TRBV6-1,.,ASRERDSRPYEQY
TRBJ1-1,TRBV6-1,.,ASSGNRVENTEAF
TRBJ2-1,TRBV5-1,TRBD1,ASSLTTGTEQF
TRBJ2-5,TRBV2,TRBD2,ASSEGLAGGETQY
TRBJ2-7,TRBV6-1,TRBD1,ASSEAVTGTGIYEQY
TRBJ1-3,TRBV28,.,ASNPIVPDSGNTIY
TRBJ2-7,TRBV28,.,ASSQQGTEQY
TRBJ2-3,TRBV28,TRBD1,ASSLYPGQVTDTQY
TRBJ1-2,TRBV7-2,TRBD1,ASSPRQGRDGYT
TRBJ2-3,TRBV2,TRBD2,ASSSGTRNTQY
TRBJ2-5,TRBV28,.,ASSLLVVTDQETQY
TRBJ2-7,TRBV29-1,TRBD1,SAGTGDPIYEQY
TRBJ2-1,TRBV4-1,.,ASSQDTQIEQF
TRBJ2-7,TRBV28,.,ASRQSYEQY
TRBJ1-1,TRBV9,.,ASSVGGDLNTEAF
TRBJ2-7,TRBV11-2,TRBD1,ASRSRDREYYEQY
TRBJ1-1,TRBV4-2,.,ASSQTDTNTEAF
TRBJ2-7,TRBV7-8,TRBD1,ASSLTGDSYEQY
TRBJ2-3,TRBV25-1,TRBD2,ASSIGGVADTQY
TRBJ1-5,TRBV19,.,ASMRGFNQPQH
TRBJ1-2,TRBV9,TRBD1,ASSVGGDSFYGYT
TRBJ1-1,TRBV27,TRBD1,ASSRDRANTEAF
TRBJ2-3,TRBV10-3,TRBD1,AIGQGPRKDTQY
TRBJ1-5,TRBV27,TRBD1,ASSPGTADQPQH
TRBJ1-3,TRBV7-6,TRBD1,ASSGSTGAGNTIY
TRBJ2-5,TRBV18,.,ASSPSPGSGETQY
TRBJ1-5,TRBV6-1,.,ASSATGRGDQPQH
TRBJ2-3,TRBV28,.,ASSFLARGDPPGDTQY